The clone carrying this T cell receptor (beta chain) appeared a few times. Its antigen is unidentified. This specimen belongs to a study of Graves' ophthalmopathy and Graves' hyperthyroidism. Study results and caveats: It was with roughly 71% sensitivity and approximately 72% specificity that the model predicted ophthalmopathy progression. Most thyroid-expanded clonotypes exceeding 0.001 frequency were also found in blood.

From RNA, the CDR3 regions of TCR beta chains were amplified and sequenced. Following a first-round RT-PCR that used HTBI primers, a second-round multiplex PCR was carried out. TCRdb reprocessed the multiplex PCR reads with MiXCR, giving one entry per CDR3 protein. The sample has 740,000 or so distinct CDR3 sequences, roughly 40% seen once; the top ten hold roughly 46%. Those donors who had ophthalmopathy presented with moderate-to-severe activity, a CAS of ≥3, a NOSPECS of ≥4 and a duration under 3 months. Each diagnosis was determined on the basis of clinical symptoms, serum thyroxine, TRAb, thyroid ultrasound and orbital computed tomography. From germline, CDR1 is WSHSY and CDR2 SAAADI. Losses at the gene ends were 5 bases for V and 5 bases for J; bases not matched to a gene: 14. The CDR3 covers 17 residues.

The chain has TRBV10-2 and TRBJ2-5; 10 bases are shared with TRBD2. Sequencing was carried out using peripheral blood. The sequence came from an adult man with Graves' ophthalmopathy. The CDR3 DNA sequence: TGCGCCAGCAGTACAATTCTAGCGGGGGCCCCCCGGGAGACCCAGTACTTC. This sequence encodes CASSTILAGAPRETQYF.